This T cell receptor (beta chain) was recovered during a study of blood T cell repertoires in COVID-19. Study-level information: Sites in the United States, Italy and Spain provided acute and convalescent COVID-19 samples. T cells, B-cell-depleted T cells, or PBMCs supplied cDNA or gDNA.

The V end was cut by 5 bases, the J end by 1 base, with 13 bases between. CDR1 is SGHTA, CDR2 FQGNSA, per germline. This CDR3 is 15 amino acids long. TCRdb's table, derived via immunoSEQ multiplex PCR, lists solely in-frame clones and lacks some. The sample holds 65,000 to 85,000 clones, 70% to 85% seen once. The TCR comes from a man aged 50 to 60 with active or convalescent COVID-19. Sequenced sample: peripheral blood. The chain recombines TRBV7-2 with TRBJ2-3; D is perhaps TRBD2 (6 bases). For the CDR3, the DNA is TGTGCCAGCAGCCCCATCCCGGGGGGCACAGATACGCAGTATTTT. As protein: CASSPIPGGTDTQYF.